What follows are 11 T cell receptor beta chains derived from one specimen sequenced in a study of blood T cell repertoires in COVID-19. This table comes from immunoSEQ multiplex PCR, and its TCRdb copy is limited to in-frame clones, with some not included. The sample contains about 290,000 clones, 86% of which appear only once. Specimen: peripheral blood. The receptors shown here come from a woman aged 30 to 39 with active or convalescent COVID-19.

This rearrangement joins TRBV27 to TRBJ2-5; possibly TRBD1 for D (5 bases). Germline V gene data show CDR1 as MNHEY and CDR2 as SMNVEV (reference sequence). CDR3 length equals 13 residues. V was shortened by 11 bases and J by 1 base, with 14 bases between the two germline ends. The CDR3 loop is CADYDRTQETQYF. The DNA of the CDR3 is TGTGCCGATTACGACAGAACCCAAGAGACCCAGTACTTC.

The CDR3 reads CASSRPGVYTGELFF. The CDR3 DNA sequence: TGTGCCAGCAGCCGCCCAGGGGTTTATACCGGGGAGCTGTTTTTT. This chain connects TRBV28 to TRBJ2-2; TRBD1 might be the D (6 bases). V dropped 6 bases and J dropped 5 bases, with 16 bases sitting between them. CDR1 and CDR2 (germline): MDHEN, SYDVKM. This CDR3 spans 15 amino acids.

J is TRBJ2-5 and V is TRBV18, with 10 bases that match TRBD1. Germline CDR1 KGHSH, CDR2 LQKENI. The length of the CDR3 is 15 residues. Germline trimming cut 4 bases from V and 5 bases from J; bases unmatched to any gene: 7. CDR3 amino acids: CASSQGQGGQETQYF. In DNA, the CDR3 is TGTGCCAGCTCACAAGGACAGGGGGGACAGGAGACCCAGTACTTC.

The J gene is TRBJ1-3, the V gene TRBV3-1 (or the pseudogene TRBV3-2); D is unresolved. CDR1 and CDR2 from the germline V gene are LGHDT and YNNKEL (reference sequence). The CDR3 runs 14 residues. V was pared by 4 bases and J by 4 bases, with 11 bases between. CDR3 sequence reads: CASSLVGLGNTIYF. The CDR3 DNA is TGTGCCAGCAGCCTTGTCGGTTTAGGAAACACCATATATTTT.

This clone was detected only once. V and J are TRBV21-1 and TRBJ2-3; the table assigns TRBD2, which was not confirmed against the DNA. TRBV21-1 corresponds to a pseudogene. The CDR3 contains 15 residues. In DNA, the CDR3 is TGTGCCAGCAGCAACCTAGCGGGGGGAACTGATACGCAGTATTTT. This gives the protein CASSNLAGGTDTQYF.

The V and J genes are TRBV6-5 and TRBJ1-1; 10 positions agree with TRBD1. Germline values: CDR1 MNHEY, CDR2 SVGAGI. The CDR3 is made up of 15 amino acids. The junction had 7 bases not matched to a gene; V was cut back by 2 bases and J by 7 bases. DNA of the CDR3: TGTGCCAGCAGTTACACCGGGACAGGGGAGATTGAAGCTTTCTTT. This sequence encodes CASSYTGTGEIEAFF.

This chain uses TRBV5-1 with TRBJ1-3; D gene ambiguous. Germline V gene sequence: CDR1 SGHRS, CDR2 YFSETQ. This CDR3 region has 15 residues. Trimming removed 1 base from V and 2 bases from J, with 10 bases in between. The CDR3 is CASSLRRAAGNTIYF. The DNA of the CDR3 is TGCGCCAGCAGCTTGCGGCGGGCAGCTGGAAACACCATATATTTT.

This clone was seen more than once but under ten times. V and J are TRBV6-5 and TRBJ1-1; 11 nucleotides align to TRBD1. V shed 2 bases, J shed 7 bases, and the junction held 9 bases outside the gene matches. The germline gives CDR1 MNHEY, CDR2 SVGAGI. This CDR3 region has 16 residues. The CDR3 loop is CASSYRTGGGIIEAFF. The CDR3 DNA reads TGTGCCAGCAGTTACCGGACAGGGGGCGGGATTATTGAAGCTTTCTTT.

V is TRBV5-1 and J is TRBJ2-5; TRBD1 matches at 7 bases. V was pared by 3 bases and J by 1 base, with 9 bases of the junction left unmatched. The CDR3 has 16 amino acids. Germline V lookup: CDR1 SGHRS, CDR2 YFSETQ. The CDR3: CASSSSGTEFQETQYF. As DNA, the CDR3 is TGCGCCAGCAGCTCCTCCGGGACAGAGTTCCAAGAGACCCAGTACTTC.

The gene calls are TRBV19 and TRBJ2-1; the D gene is possibly TRBD2 (7 bases). Trimming pared 5 bases from V and 3 bases from J, leaving 17 bases between. CDR1 and CDR2 from the germline V gene are LNHDA and SQIVND (reference sequence). The CDR3 is 16 amino acids. CDR3 coding DNA: TGTGCCAGTAGTCTCGGGGGGCCGTTCGACTACAATGAGCAGTTCTTC. Its protein is CASSLGGPFDYNEQFF.

This chain connects TRBV7-8 to TRBJ2-7, with 8 nucleotides matching TRBD1. Germline trimming cut 4 bases from V and 5 bases from J; bases unmatched to any gene: 10. This CDR3 spans 15 amino acids. In germline, CDR1 is SGHVS, CDR2 FQNEAQ. CDR3 in DNA: TGTGCCAGCAGCTCCCGACCGGACAGGGTCGACGAGCAGTACTTC. As protein: CASSSRPDRVDEQYF.